The 31 T cell receptor beta chains listed next were all sequenced from one sample in a study of OX40 agonist ivuxolimab in advanced cancers. Sequencing was performed with immunoSEQ multiplex PCR; in TCRdb, only in-frame clones are kept and a portion is missing. Of 65,000 to 95,000 clones listed, around 87% are singletons. The sequenced sample was CD4+ or CD8+ T cells sorted from blood, obtained in a trial of the OX40 agonist ivuxolimab. These receptors all stem from an adult with an advanced solid tumor such as melanoma, head and neck, liver or kidney cancer.

This sequence joins TRBV2 and TRBJ1-3, with D possibly TRBD1 on 5 matching bases. V was pared by 4 bases and J by 0 bases, with 10 bases between. This CDR3 is built from 15 residues. Germline-derived CDR1 and CDR2 are SNHLY and FYNNEI. The CDR3 protein is CASSVGARSGNTIYF. The CDR3 DNA reads as TGTGCCAGCAGTGTAGGGGCCCGCTCTGGAAACACCATATATTTT.

This clone was seen only once. The chain recombines TRBV6-4 with TRBJ1-1, with no clear D. The CDR3 covers 12 residues. Germline V gene lookup returns CDR1 MRHNA and CDR2 SNTAGT. Trimming took 8 bases from V and 1 from J, leaving 8 bases between them. This CDR3 is CASATRNTEAFF. DNA for the CDR3: TGTGCCAGCGCGACCCGGAACACTGAAGCTTTCTTT.

The J gene is TRBJ2-2, the V gene TRBV19; TRBD2 agrees at 7 bases. Trimming removed 7 bases from V and 4 bases from J; junction bases left unmatched: 15. This CDR3 comprises 17 residues. In germline, CDR1 is LNHDA, CDR2 SQIVND (reference sequence). As DNA, the CDR3 is TGTGCCAGTATTAGGGAGGGCTACAGAGACCCCACCGGGGAGCTGTTTTTT. Protein: CASIREGYRDPTGELFF.

V usage is TRBV2 and J usage is TRBJ2-5; no reliable D call. Germline lookup yields CDR1 SNHLY and CDR2 FYNNEI. The CDR3 is 14 amino acids. Trimming stripped 5 bases from V and 3 bases from J, with 13 bases between. Here the CDR3 reads CASSRDRAEETQYF. CDR3 DNA sequence: TGTGCCAGCAGTAGGGATCGGGCTGAAGAGACCCAGTACTTC.

This clone was counted only a few times. V is TRBV5-1 and J is TRBJ2-7; no reliable D call. CDR3 length: 14 residues. The V end lost 0 bases, the J end lost 0 bases, and 7 bases lay between the germline ends. Germline V gene data show CDR1 as SGHRS and CDR2 as YFSETQ. CDR3 sequence (DNA): TGCGCCAGCAGCTTGGATGGAATCTCCTACGAGCAGTACTTC. Its translation: CASSLDGISYEQYF.

The chain recombines TRBV4-3 with TRBJ2-1; 9 bases agree with TRBD2. Germline trimming cut 0 bases from V and 2 bases from J; bases unmatched to any gene: 2. Germline CDR1 is LGHNA and CDR2 is YSLEER. This CDR3 is built from 16 residues. The CDR3 DNA reads TGCGCCAGCAGCCAAGATGCGGGAGGGACCTACAATGAGCAGTTCTTC. Protein product: CASSQDAGGTYNEQFF.

The chain couples TRBV19 to TRBJ2-4, with 13 bases identical to TRBD2. The CDR3 runs 16 residues. Germline V gives CDR1 LNHDA, CDR2 SQIVND (reference sequence). With V trimmed by 7 bases and J by 4 bases, 7 bases remained unmatched. CDR3 DNA: TGTGCCAGTACCACTAGCGGGGGGGCAACAAAAAACATTCAGTACTTC. Translation gives CASTTSGGATKNIQYF.

This clone was detected once. The chain joins TRBV28 to TRBJ1-6, with 7 bases matching TRBD1. The CDR3 is 15 residues long. Germline CDR1 reads MDHEN; CDR2 reads SYDVKM. Trimming removed 6 bases from V and 5 bases from J; junction bases left unmatched: 7. CDR3 bases: TGTGCCAGCAGAATCCGACAGGGAAATAATTCACCCCTCCACTTT. Its translation is CASRIRQGNNSPLHF.

This rearrangement joins TRBV4-3 to TRBJ2-1, with D possibly TRBD2 on 5 matching bases. CDR3 length equals 17 residues. The ends were cut back, 0 bases at V and 0 bases at J, with 12 bases in the middle. Germline CDR1 LGHNA, CDR2 YSLEER. Here the CDR3 DNA reads TGCGCCAGCAGCCAAGATGTTCGGGGAAGCTCCTACAATGAGCAGTTCTTC. Translating it yields CASSQDVRGSSYNEQFF.

CDR3 coding DNA: TGTGCCACCAGCCCGACAGACCAAGAGACCCAGTACTTC. It is translated as CATSPTDQETQYF. This chain links TRBV15 with TRBJ2-5, with D maybe TRBD1 (5 bases). Trimming removed 5 bases from V and 0 bases from J, with 7 bases in between. This CDR3 is built from 13 residues. CDR1 LNHNV and CDR2 YYDKDF come from the germline V gene (reference sequence).

This rearrangement joins TRBV27 to TRBJ2-3; the match to TRBD2 covers 13 bases. J gave up 7 bases and V 6 bases, and 7 bases lay outside the gene matches. Germline assignment: CDR1 MNHEY and CDR2 SMNVEV (reference sequence). The CDR3 has 15 residues. The CDR3 loop reads CASRTSGGAQNTQYF. The CDR3 DNA sequence: TGTGCCAGCAGAACTAGCGGGGGGGCTCAAAATACGCAGTATTTT.

CDR3 amino acids: CAWTSGSTDTQYF. The CDR3 DNA reads as TGTGCCTGGACTAGCGGTAGCACAGATACGCAGTATTTT. The V call is TRBV30, the J call TRBJ2-3; 7 positions agree with TRBD2. Per the germline V gene, CDR1 is GTSNPN and CDR2 is SVGIG (reference sequence). The CDR3 contains 13 residues. With V trimmed by 4 bases and J by 0 bases, 1 base remained unmatched.

The chain carries TRBV28 and TRBJ2-7, with a tentative D call TRBD2 (5 bases). The CDR3 extends over 12 amino acids. Germline V gene lookup returns CDR1 MDHEN and CDR2 SYDVKM. Trimming took off 6 bases at V and 2 bases at J, with 8 bases between the two ends. The CDR3 coding sequence is TGTGCCAGCAGCGTGGGAGCCTACGAGCAGTACTTC. It specifies CASSVGAYEQYF.

The chain links TRBV30 to TRBJ1-5; possibly TRBD1 for D (6 bases). CDR3 length: 13 amino acids. V was trimmed by 5 bases and J by 6 bases, leaving 14 bases between them. CDR1 is GTSNPN, CDR2 SVGIG, per germline (reference sequence). The CDR3 reads CAWAQGRSQPQHF. The CDR3 DNA reads as TGTGCCTGGGCTCAGGGGCGAAGTCAGCCCCAGCATTTT.

The V and J genes are TRBV2 and TRBJ1-2, with D unresolved. The CDR3 runs to 12 residues. With 2 bases removed from V and 5 bases from J, the gap between germline ends came to 6 bases. Germline V lookup: CDR1 SNHLY, CDR2 FYNNEI. The DNA of the CDR3 is TGTGCCAGCAGTGAACTGGGATATGGCTACACCTTC. Residues: CASSELGYGYTF.

The chain is built from TRBV5-1 and TRBJ2-5; 8 bases are a match to TRBD2. V lost 0 bases and J lost 1; bases outside the gene matches: 5. There are 16 residues in the CDR3. The germline CDR1 and CDR2 sequences are SGHRS and YFSETQ. The chain's CDR3 is CASSLESRGGQETQYF. Here the CDR3 DNA reads TGCGCCAGCAGCTTGGAGAGCCGGGGGGGCCAAGAGACCCAGTACTTC. The complete variable domain, with remaining parts taken from reference TRBV5-1 and TRBJ2-5, reads KAGVTQTPRYLIKTRGQQVTLSCSPISGHRSVSWYQQTPGQGLQFLFEYFSETQRNKGNFPGRFSGRQFSNSRSEMNVSTLELGDSALYLCASSLESRGGQETQYFGPGTRLLVL.

The V gene is TRBV5-1, the J gene TRBJ2-2; possible D gene TRBD1, 6 bases. Germline V CDR1 and CDR2: SGHRS, YFSETQ. The CDR3 consists of 16 residues. V lost 4 bases and J lost 4, with 17 bases in between. Written as DNA, the CDR3 is TGCGCCAGCAGCCTATACGGGGACACGGCCACCGGGGAGCTGTTTTTT. Its protein is CASSLYGDTATGELFF.

The chain recombines TRBV5-1 with TRBJ1-1, with D tentatively TRBD1 (6 bases). The germline CDR1 and CDR2 sequences are SGHRS and YFSETQ. Trimming stripped 2 bases from V and 5 bases from J, with 16 bases between. This CDR3 contains 15 residues. The CDR3 region is CASSFGTSPRTEAFF. CDR3 DNA sequence: TGCGCCAGCAGCTTCGGGACATCACCCAGGACTGAAGCTTTCTTT.

This clone appeared a few times. The chain combines TRBV7-9 with TRBJ1-5; D is unresolved. Trimming shortened V by 1 base and J by 6 bases, and 7 bases separated the two germline ends. The CDR3 sequence is 13 residues long. Germline V gene sequence: CDR1 SEHNR, CDR2 FQNEAQ (reference sequence). The CDR3, as DNA: TGTGCCAGCAGCTTAGACTCAGGTCAGCCCCAGCATTTT. Translating gives CASSLDSGQPQHF. Full variable domain (outside the CDR3, taken from reference TRBV7-9 and TRBJ1-5): DTGVSQNPRHKITKRGQNVTFRCDPISEHNRLYWYRQTLGQGPEFLTYFQNEAQLEKSRLLSDRFSAERPKGSFSTLEIQRTEQGDSAMYLCASSLDSGQPQHFGDGTRLSIL.

The V gene is TRBV6-5, the J gene TRBJ2-7; D may be TRBD1 (5 bases). V lost 5 bases to trimming and J lost 5 bases, with 19 bases between them. The CDR3 extends over 15 amino acids. CDR1 MNHEY and CDR2 SVGAGI come from the germline V gene. CDR3 sequence: CASSGPTASGNEQYF. In DNA, the CDR3 is TGTGCCAGCAGTGGGCCAACGGCCTCAGGGAACGAGCAGTACTTC.

The CDR3 region has the DNA TGTGCCACCAGCGGAACAGGGTTCTCCAAAAACATTCAGTACTTC. It translates to CATSGTGFSKNIQYF. The chain combines TRBV15 with TRBJ2-4, with D possibly being TRBD1 (6 bases). The CDR3 contains 15 residues. CDR1 LNHNV and CDR2 YYDKDF come from the germline V gene (reference sequence). The V gene lost 5 bases and the J gene lost 2 bases, with 13 bases spanning the gap. Combining the CDR3 with reference TRBV15 and TRBJ2-4 gives the whole variable domain DAMVIQNPRYQVTQFGKPVTLSCSQTLNHNVMYWYQQKSSQAPKLLFHYYDKDFNNEADTPDNFQSRRPNTSFCFLDIRSPGLGDTAMYLCATSGTGFSKNIQYFGAGTRLSVL.

The rearrangement links TRBV28 to TRBJ2-4, with 7 positions matching TRBD1. The CDR3 is 17 residues long. Germline CDR1 MDHEN, CDR2 SYDVKM. V shed 3 bases and J 0 bases; nucleotides not matched to a gene: 8. The CDR3 DNA is TGTGCCAGCAGTTTGGGAAGGGGGCCCCTAGCCAAAAACATTCAGTACTTC. It encodes CASSLGRGPLAKNIQYF.

This clone was detected only a few times. CDR3 bases: TGTGCCTGGAGTCCCCCGGGCTGGCAGCCCCAGCATTTT. Amino acids: CAWSPPGWQPQHF. J is TRBJ1-5 and V is TRBV30, with D hard to call. V dropped 2 bases and J dropped 7 bases, with 12 bases sitting between them. The CDR3 length is 13 residues. CDR1 and CDR2 (germline): GTSNPN, SVGIG (reference sequence).

This clone appeared a few times. The rearrangement uses TRBV30 and TRBJ1-6; maybe TRBD1 (5 bases). The germline gives CDR1 GTSNPN, CDR2 SVGIG (reference sequence). V was trimmed by 5 bases and J by 10 bases, leaving 12 bases between them. The CDR3 consists of 12 residues. DNA of the CDR3: TGTGCCTGGGTTGGGGGTGGATCACCCCTCCACTTT. Amino acids: CAWVGGGSPLHF.

V and J are TRBV6-6 and TRBJ1-1, with a weak D call TRBD1 (6 bases). Germline CDR1 reads MNHNY; CDR2 reads SVGAGI (reference sequence). With 6 bases removed from V and 1 base from J, the gap between germline ends came to 15 bases. The CDR3 contains 15 residues. CDR3 protein: CASSRRTEGNTEAFF. CDR3 sequence (DNA): TGTGCCAGCAGCCGCCGGACAGAGGGGAACACTGAAGCTTTCTTT.

This chain joins TRBV7-2 and TRBJ2-5; TRBD2 is a possible D gene (5 bases). The CDR3 is made up of 16 amino acids. V was shortened by 0 bases and J by 5 bases, with 16 bases between the two germline ends. The germline V gene has CDR1 SGHTA and CDR2 FQGNSA. The CDR3 DNA follows: TGTGCCAGCAGCTTAGCCCCGACGGCAGGCGGGGAGACCCAGTACTTC. It specifies CASSLAPTAGGETQYF.

V is TRBV25-1 and J is TRBJ2-1; D possibly corresponds to TRBD2 (5 bases). The CDR3 covers 15 residues. Deletions cut 2 bases from V and 2 bases from J, with 10 bases between. CDR1 MGHDK and CDR2 SYGVNS come from the germline V gene. The CDR3 nucleotides are TGTGCCAGCAGTGAAGCGGGCGGAACCTACAATGAGCAGTTCTTC. Amino acids: CASSEAGGTYNEQFF.

J is TRBJ2-1 and V is TRBV5-1; 10 nucleotides match TRBD2. Germline V lookup: CDR1 SGHRS, CDR2 YFSETQ. CDR3 length: 17 amino acids. J was trimmed by 6 bases and V by 0 bases; bases with no gene match: 9. CDR3 in DNA: TGCGCCAGCAGCTTGGAGGTAGCGGGGGGCTATTCCAATGAGCAGTTCTTC. It translates to CASSLEVAGGYSNEQFF. Complete variable domain (other parts from reference TRBV5-1 and TRBJ2-1): KAGVTQTPRYLIKTRGQQVTLSCSPISGHRSVSWYQQTPGQGLQFLFEYFSETQRNKGNFPGRFSGRQFSNSRSEMNVSTLELGDSALYLCASSLEVAGGYSNEQFFGPGTRLTVL.

The chain is built from TRBV5-6 and TRBJ1-2; D remains unclear. V lost 5 bases and J lost 3, with 14 bases in between. CDR3 size: 14 residues. CDR1 and CDR2 (germline): SGHDT, YYEEEE. CDR3 residues: CASRRLEKDYGYTF. The CDR3 DNA follows: TGTGCCAGCAGGAGGCTGGAGAAGGACTATGGCTACACCTTC.

This clone was counted a single time. V is TRBV11-3 and J is TRBJ2-3, with a tentative D call TRBD2 (5 bases). Trimming pared 5 bases from V and 5 bases from J, leaving 17 bases between. Germline V gene data show CDR1 as SGHNT and CDR2 as YENEEA. The CDR3 runs 15 residues. This chain's CDR3 is CASSTAGEGLDTQYF. In nucleotides, the CDR3 is TGTGCCAGCAGCACAGCTGGAGAGGGTTTAGATACGCAGTATTTT. Supplemented by reference TRBV11-3 and TRBJ2-3, the full variable domain reads EAGVVQSPRYKIIEKKQPVAFWCNPISGHNTLYWYLQNLGQGPELLIRYENEEAVDDSQLPKDRFSAERLKGVDSTLKIQPAELGDSAVYLCASSTAGEGLDTQYFGPGTRLTVL.

This rearrangement joins TRBV18 to TRBJ1-3; the D gene is possibly TRBD1 (5 bases). Trimming stripped 0 bases from V and 2 bases from J, with 11 bases between. Germline V lookup: CDR1 KGHSH, CDR2 LQKENI. The CDR3 has 16 amino acids. The chain's CDR3 is CASSPPRGSTGNTIYF. The CDR3 bases are TGTGCCAGCTCACCACCGAGGGGCTCTACTGGAAACACCATATATTTT.